One and the same sample provided the 18 T cell receptor beta chains below, sequenced in a study of CD8+CD57+ T cells in acquired aplastic anemia. By flow cytometry, patients selected for sequencing had shown an expansion of CD8+CD57+ cells. Genomic DNA acted as the template from which TCR beta VDJ combination and CDR3 sequence profiling were carried out. From the reads, TCRdb called clonotypes with MiXCR, one entry per CDR3 protein. The repertoire holds 270,000 or so distinct CDR3 sequences, with approximately 80% as singletons. Material: sorted CD4+, CD8+, or CD8+CD57+ T cells (not recorded which) from PBMCs. The receptors shown here come from a human donor with aplastic anemia.

The genes are TRBV12-3 or TRBV12-4 and TRBJ2-3; 9 bases fit TRBD2. With 8 bases clipped from V and 6 bases from J, the junction kept 9 bases outside the gene matches. This CDR3 has 14 residues. The CDR3 DNA follows: TGTGCCAGCGACCCAGCGGGAGGTCCCGATACGCAGTATTTT. It yields the protein CASDPAGGPDTQYF.

To note about this clonotype: Likely a read error: the CDR3 ends without its conserved phenylalanine or tryptophan. The limits of the CDR3 on the DNA are not certain, so only TCRdb's listed CDR3 is given. This rearrangement joins TRBV9 to TRBJ2-3; the table assigns TRBD1, which was not confirmed against the DNA. Germline-derived CDR1 and CDR2 are SGDLS and YYNGEE. The CDR3 has 13 residues if both end residues are counted. The CDR3 region is CASSADSTSTQSL.

This clonotype was counted between two and nine times. The J gene is TRBJ2-1, the V gene TRBV19; D remains unclear. The CDR3 spans 12 residues. Between the trimmed V and J ends, which lost 2 bases and 8 bases, there was a span of 7 bases. Germline CDR1 LNHDA, CDR2 SQIVND (reference sequence). CDR3: CASSIRDDEQFF. The CDR3 bases are TGTGCCAGTAGTATAAGGGATGATGAGCAGTTCTTC.

This chain links TRBV7-3 with TRBJ2-5; 7 bases line up with TRBD2. J was trimmed by 5 bases and V by 4 bases; bases with no gene match: 13. Germline lookup yields CDR1 SGHTA and CDR2 FQGTGA. The CDR3 has 16 residues. The CDR3 DNA follows: TGTGCCAGCAGCTGGGGAGGGGATCCTAAAGGGGAGACCCAGTACTTC. This gives the protein CASSWGGDPKGETQYF.

CDR3 coding DNA: TGTGCCACCAGTGGCCGGGAGCTTACCTACGAGCAGTACTTC. Its protein is CATSGRELTYEQYF. The rearrangement links TRBV15 to TRBJ2-7; a weak D match, TRBD2 (6 bases). CDR1 LNHNV and CDR2 YYDKDF come from the germline V gene (reference sequence). This CDR3 region has 14 residues. Trimming shortened V by 6 bases and J by 2 bases, and 14 bases separated the two germline ends.

This clonotype was counted ten times or more. The rearrangement uses TRBV9 and TRBJ2-3; 8 nucleotides match TRBD2. Germline V gene sequence: CDR1 SGDLS, CDR2 YYNGEE. With V trimmed by 0 bases and J by 4 bases, 7 bases remained unmatched. There are 16 residues in the CDR3. In DNA form, the CDR3 reads TGTGCCAGCAGCGTAGGTCGCGGGAGGTCATCAGATACGCAGTATTTT. Encoded protein: CASSVGRGRSSDTQYF. Looking up the rest from reference TRBV9 and TRBJ2-3 gives the full variable domain: DSGVTQTPKHLITATGQRVTLRCSPRSGDLSVYWYQQSLDQGLQFLIQYYNGEERAKGNILERFSAQQFPDLHSELNLSSLELGDSALYFCASSVGRGRSSDTQYFGPGTRLTVL.

The J gene is TRBJ2-5, the V gene TRBV7-8; 7 nucleotides agree with TRBD2. The V gene end was trimmed by 0 bases and the J gene end by 5 bases; junction bases not matched to a gene: 3. Germline CDR1 reads SGHVS; CDR2 reads FQNEAQ. This CDR3 has 14 amino acids. The CDR3 region has the DNA TGTGCCAGCAGCTTAGCGGGAGGGTGGGAGACCCAGTACTTC. This codes for CASSLAGGWETQYF. Filled out from reference TRBV7-8 and TRBJ2-5, the complete variable domain reads GAGVSQSPRYKVAKRGQDVALRCDPISGHVSLFWYQQALGQGPEFLTYFQNEAQLDKSGLPSDRFFAERPEGSVSTLKIQRTQQEDSAVYLCASSLAGGWETQYFGPGTRLLVL.

DNA for the CDR3: TGTGCCAGCAGCGGGGGGGACCGACAGGCCTACACTGAAGCTTTCTTT. Translating gives CASSGGDRQAYTEAFF. The rearrangement joins TRBV7-4 to TRBJ1-1; TRBD1 is a possible D gene (6 bases). The CDR3 spans 16 residues. Germline values: CDR1 SGHVT, CDR2 SQSDAQ. The V and J ends lost 5 bases and 3 bases respectively, with 19 bases between them.

About this clonotype: It is likely a read error, because the conserved phenylalanine at the end of the CDR3 is missing. The DNA is omitted, as the CDR3 cannot be located on it reliably, and the CDR3 follows TCRdb's listing. The chain employs TRBV7-8 and TRBJ2-3; TRBD2, the table's D call, was not compared with the DNA. The CDR3 length is 13 residues, termini included. Germline values: CDR1 SGHVS, CDR2 FQNEAQ. CDR3 residues: CASSLGSGKTDTQ.

The rearrangement joins TRBV11-2 to TRBJ2-1; possible D gene TRBD2, 7 bases. The CDR3 length is 16 residues. Trimming left V 4 bases short and J 8 bases short, with 21 bases between. Germline CDR1 reads SGHAT; CDR2 reads FQNNGV. The CDR3 DNA reads TGTGCCAGCAGCTGGGGAAGAGGGGGGGGGAGCGATGAGCAGTTCTTC. This codes for CASSWGRGGGSDEQFF. Full variable domain (rest looked up from reference TRBV11-2 and TRBJ2-1): EAGVAQSPRYKIIEKRQSVAFWCNPISGHATLYWYQQILGQGPKLLIQFQNNGVVDDSQLPKDRFSAERLKGVDSTLKIQPAKLEDSAVYLCASSWGRGGGSDEQFFGPGTRLTVL.

This clonotype was seen only a few times. The gene calls are TRBV19 and TRBJ1-1; D uncertain. V was pared by 1 base and J by 1 base, with 7 bases between. The CDR3 length is 14 residues. Germline lookup yields CDR1 LNHDA and CDR2 SQIVND (reference sequence). The CDR3 coding sequence is TGTGCCAGTAGTATAGGGGCAGGGAACACTGAAGCTTTCTTT. This encodes CASSIGAGNTEAFF.

As regards this clonotype: One end of the junction does not line up with germline, which may come from a read error. This rearrangement joins TRBV9 to TRBJ1-5; D is possibly TRBD1 (5 bases). The CDR3 length is 15 residues. Germline V gene data show CDR1 as SGDLS and CDR2 as YYNGEE. The CDR3 DNA reads as TGTGCCAGCAGCGTAGGGGGCCTGAGCACTCAGCCCCAGCATTTT. This gives the protein CASSVGGLSTQPQHF.

V usage is TRBV5-4 and J usage is TRBJ2-3, with D tentatively TRBD2 (5 bases). Trimming left V 2 bases short and J 0 bases short, with 10 bases between. The CDR3 covers 15 residues. Germline V gene data show CDR1 as SGHNT and CDR2 as YYREEE (reference sequence). In DNA form, the CDR3 reads TGTGCCAGCAGCTTTGGGAGCCAGAGCACAGATACGCAGTATTTT. It specifies CASSFGSQSTDTQYF.

The chain recombines TRBV10-2 with TRBJ2-1; possible D gene TRBD2, 6 bases. Germline V CDR1 and CDR2: WSHSY, SAAADI. The V end lost 8 bases, the J end lost 0 bases, and 8 bases lay between the germline ends. The CDR3 length is 13 residues. The CDR3 sequence: CASRENSYNEQFF. As DNA, the CDR3 is TGCGCCAGCCGGGAGAACTCCTACAATGAGCAGTTCTTC.

With regard to this clonotype: Lacking the conserved final phenylalanine or tryptophan, this CDR3 likely reflects a read error. The chain has TRBV19 and TRBJ2-1, with a possible D match to TRBD2 (5 bases). Germline values: CDR1 LNHDA, CDR2 SQIVND (reference sequence). This CDR3 has 16 amino acids. V dropped 5 bases and J dropped 11 bases, with 25 bases sitting between them. The CDR3 loop is CASSFQSRGWSDQQFV. In DNA form, the CDR3 reads TGTGCCAGTAGTTTTCAAAGCAGAGGGTGGAGCGATCAGCAGTTCGTC.

This clonotype was observed once. The rearrangement links TRBV5-6 to TRBJ1-5; perhaps TRBD1 as D (6 bases). Germline V gene data show CDR1 as SGHDT and CDR2 as YYEEEE. V lost 2 bases and J lost 8, with 8 bases in between. This CDR3 has 12 amino acids. This chain's CDR3 is CASSLGGEPQHF. The CDR3 nucleotides read TGTGCCAGCAGCTTAGGGGGAGAGCCCCAGCATTTT. The whole variable domain, remainder taken from reference TRBV5-6 and TRBJ1-5, is DAGVTQSPTHLIKTRGQQVTLRCSPKSGHDTVSWYQQALGQGPQFIFQYYEEEERQRGNFPDRFSGHQFPNYSSELNVNALLLGDSALYLCASSLGGEPQHFGDGTRLSIL.

The chain links TRBV5-5 to TRBJ1-2, with 11 bases identical to TRBD1. Per the germline V gene, CDR1 is SGHKS and CDR2 is YYEKEE (reference sequence). Unmatched junction bases numbered 6, after V lost 2 bases and J lost 3 bases. The CDR3 sequence is 16 residues long. This CDR3 is CASSFRTGGLDYGYTF. CDR3 DNA: TGTGCCAGCAGCTTCCGGACAGGGGGCTTGGACTATGGCTACACCTTC.

A note on this clonotype: Relative to the germline gene, one junction end is altered; a read error may explain this. The chain recombines TRBV7-2 with TRBJ1-2; D gene uncertain. In germline, CDR1 is SGHTA, CDR2 FQGNSA. The CDR3 is made up of 15 amino acids. CDR3 in DNA: TGTGCCAGCAGCTTAGGGGGAGGTCCCGATACGGGGTATTCCTTC. It specifies CASSLGGGPDTGYSF.